This T cell receptor (beta chain) was documented in a study of T-cell memory formation after mild COVID-19. About the study: The study found TCR clusters largely donor specific. Study conclusions and caveats: A second wave expanding day 15 to 37 was CD4+-biased; contracting clones were balanced. CD4+ contracting clones lay mainly in CM and EM, CD8+ ones in EMRA. The finding that pre-infection memory included some responding clones suggested that cross-reactive memory joined.

This CDR3 comprises 17 residues. Deletions cut 3 bases from V and 0 bases from J, with 17 bases between. In this sample, this clonotype turned up many times. The antigen is unknown. TCRdb fed the 5' RACE reads into MiXCR, producing one record per CDR3 protein. The sample carries around 180,000 distinct CDR3 sequences, approximately 17% recorded once. The material sequenced was PBMCs or a T cell subset sorted from them (not recorded which). V is TRBV12-3 or TRBV12-4 and J is TRBJ1-1; the D is unclear. The origin of this receptor is a young man who had mild COVID-19 (a few samples of this study predate the infection). Cell type and time point are not known. The CDR3 sequence is CASSLSPAGSMNTEAFF. The CDR3 DNA reads as TGTGCCAGCAGTTTGAGTCCGGCAGGCTCTATGAACACTGAAGCTTTCTTT.